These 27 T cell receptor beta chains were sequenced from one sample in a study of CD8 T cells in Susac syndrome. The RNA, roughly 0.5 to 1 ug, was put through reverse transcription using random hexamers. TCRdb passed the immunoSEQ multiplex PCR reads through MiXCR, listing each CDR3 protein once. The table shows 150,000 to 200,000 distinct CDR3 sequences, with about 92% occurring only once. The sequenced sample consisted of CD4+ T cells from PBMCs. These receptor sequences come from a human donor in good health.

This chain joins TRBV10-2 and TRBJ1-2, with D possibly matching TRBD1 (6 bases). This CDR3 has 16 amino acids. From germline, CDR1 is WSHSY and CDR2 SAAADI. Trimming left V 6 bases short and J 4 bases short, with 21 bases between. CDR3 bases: TGCGCCAGCAGAGAGACCGGGGGGGGCGCGGGCTATGGCTACACCTTC. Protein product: CASRETGGGAGYGYTF.

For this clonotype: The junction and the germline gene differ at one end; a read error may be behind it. CDR3 in DNA: TGTGCCAGCAGCTTAGTAGGGAATGACCAGTTCTTC. Residues: CASSLVGNDQFF. The genes are TRBV7-9 and TRBJ2-1; D remains unclear. This CDR3 comprises 12 residues. From germline, CDR1 is SEHNR and CDR2 FQNEAQ (reference sequence). Full variable domain (rest looked up from reference TRBV7-9 and TRBJ2-1): DTGVSQNPRHKITKRGQNVTFRCDPISEHNRLYWYRQTLGQGPEFLTYFQNEAQLEKSRLLSDRFSAERPKGSFSTLEIQRTEQGDSAMYLCASSLVGNDQFFGPGTRLTVL.

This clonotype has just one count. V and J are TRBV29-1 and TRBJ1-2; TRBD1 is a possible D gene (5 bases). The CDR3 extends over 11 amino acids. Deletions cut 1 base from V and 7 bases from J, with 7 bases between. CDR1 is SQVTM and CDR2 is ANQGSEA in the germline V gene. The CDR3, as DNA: TGCAGCGTTGAAGTGGGGGGTGGCTACACCTTC. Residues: CSVEVGGGYTF.

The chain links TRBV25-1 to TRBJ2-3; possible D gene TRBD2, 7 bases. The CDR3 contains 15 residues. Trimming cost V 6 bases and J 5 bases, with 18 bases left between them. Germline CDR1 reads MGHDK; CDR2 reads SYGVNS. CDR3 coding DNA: TGTGCCAGCAGCCTAGGGGGGGTCGGGGGAGATACGCAGTATTTT. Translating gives CASSLGGVGGDTQYF. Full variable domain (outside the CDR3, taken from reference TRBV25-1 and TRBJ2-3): EADIYQTPRYLVIGTGKKITLECSQTMGHDKMYWYQQDPGMELHLIHYSYGVNSTEKGDLSSESTVSRIRTEHFPLTLESARPSHTSQYLCASSLGGVGGDTQYFGPGTRLTVL.

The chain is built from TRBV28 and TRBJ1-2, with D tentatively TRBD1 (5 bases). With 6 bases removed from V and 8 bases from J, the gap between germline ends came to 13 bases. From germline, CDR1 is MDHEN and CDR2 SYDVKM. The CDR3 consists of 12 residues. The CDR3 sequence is CASRQGVRGYTF. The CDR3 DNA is TGTGCCAGCAGGCAGGGTGTAAGAGGCTACACCTTC.

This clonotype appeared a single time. DNA for the CDR3: TGTGCCAGCAGCCCAGAGGGACAGGGGGAGACCCAGTACTTC. It is translated as CASSPEGQGETQYF. The genes are TRBV7-2 and TRBJ2-5, with TRBD1 matching 10 bases. V lost 5 bases, J lost 5 bases, and 5 bases stayed unmatched. This CDR3 contains 14 residues. CDR1 and CDR2 from the germline V gene are SGHTA and FQGNSA.

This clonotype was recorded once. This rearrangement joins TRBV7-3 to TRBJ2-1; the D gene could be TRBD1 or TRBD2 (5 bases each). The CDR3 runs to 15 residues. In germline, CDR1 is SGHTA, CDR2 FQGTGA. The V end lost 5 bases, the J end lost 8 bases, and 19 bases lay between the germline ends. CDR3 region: CASSTKGTGTHEQFF. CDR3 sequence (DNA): TGTGCCAGCAGCACAAAAGGCACCGGGACGCATGAGCAGTTCTTC.

Here the CDR3 DNA reads TGTGCCAGCCAACTAGAAGAGACCCAGTACTTC. Translating it yields CASQLEETQYF. The rearrangement joins TRBV2 to TRBJ2-5; the D gene is possibly TRBD2 (5 bases). The CDR3 extends over 11 amino acids. The V end was cut by 8 bases, the J end by 3 bases, with 7 bases between. Germline V lookup: CDR1 SNHLY, CDR2 FYNNEI.

As DNA, the CDR3 is TGTGCCAGCAGCTTAGCAGGGAACTATGGCTACACCTTC. It translates to CASSLAGNYGYTF. The V and J genes are TRBV7-2 and TRBJ1-2; D call uncertain. The V gene's germline CDR1 is SGHTA and CDR2 FQGNSA. CDR3 length equals 13 residues. V was clipped by 0 bases and J by 2 bases, with 4 bases between them.

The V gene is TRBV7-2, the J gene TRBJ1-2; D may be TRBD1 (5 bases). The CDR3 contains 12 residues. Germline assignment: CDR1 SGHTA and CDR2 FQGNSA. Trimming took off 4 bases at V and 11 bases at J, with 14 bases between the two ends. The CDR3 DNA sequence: TGTGCCAGCAGCTCCCTGAAGAACAGGTACACCTTC. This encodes CASSSLKNRYTF.

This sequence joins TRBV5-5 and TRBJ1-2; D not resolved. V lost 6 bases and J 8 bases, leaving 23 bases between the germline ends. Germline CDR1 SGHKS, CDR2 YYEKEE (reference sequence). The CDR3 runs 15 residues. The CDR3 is CASTRSGSPSRGYTF. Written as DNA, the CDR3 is TGTGCCAGCACCCGGAGTGGCAGCCCTTCGAGGGGCTACACCTTC.

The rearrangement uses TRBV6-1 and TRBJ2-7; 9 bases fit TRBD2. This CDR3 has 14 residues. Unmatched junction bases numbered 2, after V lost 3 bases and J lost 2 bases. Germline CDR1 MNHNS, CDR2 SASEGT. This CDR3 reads CASSERLAAYEQYF. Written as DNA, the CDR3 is TGTGCCAGCAGTGAGCGACTAGCGGCCTACGAGCAGTACTTC.

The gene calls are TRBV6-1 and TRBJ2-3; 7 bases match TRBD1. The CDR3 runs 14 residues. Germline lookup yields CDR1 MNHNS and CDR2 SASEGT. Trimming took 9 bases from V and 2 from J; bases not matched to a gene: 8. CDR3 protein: CASLPGQNTDTQYF. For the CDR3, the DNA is TGTGCCAGTCTCCCGGGACAGAACACAGATACGCAGTATTTT.

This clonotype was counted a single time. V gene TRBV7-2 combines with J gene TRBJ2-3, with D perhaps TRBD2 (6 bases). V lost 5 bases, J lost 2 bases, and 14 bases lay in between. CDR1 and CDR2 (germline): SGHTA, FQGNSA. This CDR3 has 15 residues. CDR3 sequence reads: CASSPLATVTDTQYF. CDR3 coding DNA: TGTGCCAGCAGCCCACTAGCCACGGTCACAGATACGCAGTATTTT.

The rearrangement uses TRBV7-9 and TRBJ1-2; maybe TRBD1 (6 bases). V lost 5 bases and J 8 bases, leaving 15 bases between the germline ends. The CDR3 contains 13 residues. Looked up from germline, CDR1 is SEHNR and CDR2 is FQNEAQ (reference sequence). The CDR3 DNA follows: TGTGCCAGCAGCCTCGGGACACTCACGGGCTACACCTTC. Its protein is CASSLGTLTGYTF.

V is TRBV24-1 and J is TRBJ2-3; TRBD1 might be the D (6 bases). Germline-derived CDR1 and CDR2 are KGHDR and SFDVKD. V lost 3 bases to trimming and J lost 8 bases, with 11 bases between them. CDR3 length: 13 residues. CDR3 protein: CATSDPQGATQYF. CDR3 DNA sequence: TGTGCCACCAGTGATCCACAGGGAGCTACGCAGTATTTT.

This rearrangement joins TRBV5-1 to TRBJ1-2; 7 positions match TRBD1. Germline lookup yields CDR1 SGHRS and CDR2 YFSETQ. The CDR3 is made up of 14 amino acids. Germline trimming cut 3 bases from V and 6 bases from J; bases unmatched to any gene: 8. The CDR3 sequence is CASSSSDRAHGYTF. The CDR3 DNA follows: TGCGCCAGCAGCTCTTCCGACAGGGCCCATGGCTACACCTTC.

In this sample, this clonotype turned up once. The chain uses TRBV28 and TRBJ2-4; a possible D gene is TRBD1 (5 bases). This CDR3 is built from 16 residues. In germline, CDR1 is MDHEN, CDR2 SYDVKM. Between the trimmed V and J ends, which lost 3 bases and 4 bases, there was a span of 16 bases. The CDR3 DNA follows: TGTGCCAGCAGTTTCTCCCCGGACACAGGAAAAAACATTCAGTACTTC. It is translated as CASSFSPDTGKNIQYF.

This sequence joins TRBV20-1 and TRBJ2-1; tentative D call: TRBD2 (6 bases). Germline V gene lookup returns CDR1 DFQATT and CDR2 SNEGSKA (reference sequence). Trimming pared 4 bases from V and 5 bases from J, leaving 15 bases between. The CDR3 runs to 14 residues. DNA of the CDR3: TGCAGTGCTAACCCGGGAGTCGGGGACAATGAGCAGTTCTTC. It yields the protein CSANPGVGDNEQFF.

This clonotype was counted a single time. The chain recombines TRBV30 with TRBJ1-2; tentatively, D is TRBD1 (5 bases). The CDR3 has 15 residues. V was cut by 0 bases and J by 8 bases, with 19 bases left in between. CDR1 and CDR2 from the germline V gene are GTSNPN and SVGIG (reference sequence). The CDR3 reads CAWSVQSGPGFGYTF. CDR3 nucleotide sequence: TGTGCCTGGAGTGTACAATCAGGGCCCGGATTCGGCTACACCTTC.

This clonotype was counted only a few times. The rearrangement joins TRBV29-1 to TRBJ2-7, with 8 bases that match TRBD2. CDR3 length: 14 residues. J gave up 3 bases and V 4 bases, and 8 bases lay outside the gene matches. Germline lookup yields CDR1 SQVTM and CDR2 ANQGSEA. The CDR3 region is CSVALSGGNYEQYF. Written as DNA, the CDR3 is TGCAGCGTTGCTTTGAGCGGGGGCAACTACGAGCAGTACTTC.

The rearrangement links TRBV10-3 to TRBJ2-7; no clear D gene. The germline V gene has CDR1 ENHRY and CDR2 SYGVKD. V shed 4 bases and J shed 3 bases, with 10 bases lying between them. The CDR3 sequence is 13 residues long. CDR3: CAISGRDNYEQYF. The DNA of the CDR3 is TGTGCCATCAGTGGACGAGACAACTACGAGCAGTACTTC.

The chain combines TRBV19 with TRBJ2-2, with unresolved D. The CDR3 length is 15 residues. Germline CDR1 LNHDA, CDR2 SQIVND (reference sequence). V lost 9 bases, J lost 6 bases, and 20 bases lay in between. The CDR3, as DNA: TGTGCCAGCGAGAAATTAGTGGGTCGGGCCGGGGAGCTGTTTTTT. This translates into CASEKLVGRAGELFF.

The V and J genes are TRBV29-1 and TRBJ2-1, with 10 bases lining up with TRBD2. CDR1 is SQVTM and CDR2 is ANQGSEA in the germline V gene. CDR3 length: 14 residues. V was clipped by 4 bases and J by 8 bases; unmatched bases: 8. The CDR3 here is CSVATSGIFDEQFF. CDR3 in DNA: TGCAGCGTTGCCACTAGCGGGATTTTCGATGAGCAGTTCTTC.

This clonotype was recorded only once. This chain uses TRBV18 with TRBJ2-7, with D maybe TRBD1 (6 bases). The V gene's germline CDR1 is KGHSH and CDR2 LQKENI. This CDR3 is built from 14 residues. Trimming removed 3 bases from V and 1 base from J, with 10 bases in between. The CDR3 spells CASSPGAVSYEQYF. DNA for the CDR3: TGTGCCAGCTCACCGGGGGCGGTATCCTACGAGCAGTACTTC.

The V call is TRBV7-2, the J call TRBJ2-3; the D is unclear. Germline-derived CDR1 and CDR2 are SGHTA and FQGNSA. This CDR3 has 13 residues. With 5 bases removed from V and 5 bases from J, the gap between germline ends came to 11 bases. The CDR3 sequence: CASSINAGDTQYF. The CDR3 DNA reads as TGTGCCAGCAGCATAAACGCAGGAGATACGCAGTATTTT.

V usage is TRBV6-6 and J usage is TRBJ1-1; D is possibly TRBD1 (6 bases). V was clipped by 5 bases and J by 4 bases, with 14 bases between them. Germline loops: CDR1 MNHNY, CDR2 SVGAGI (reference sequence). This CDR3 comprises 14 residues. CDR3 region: CASSQQGVGTEAFF. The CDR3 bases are TGTGCCAGCAGTCAACAGGGAGTTGGCACTGAAGCTTTCTTT.